This paragraph reports one T cell receptor (beta chain). Its antigen is as yet unknown. These data belong to a study of T cells in Graves' hyperthyroidism and ophthalmopathy. The CDR3 is 14 amino acids. The V end was cut by 4 bases, the J end by 3 bases, with 10 bases between. CDR1 and CDR2 (germline): MGHRA, YSYEKL. The authors obtained PBMCs from 10 ml of fresh peripheral blood. Findings of the study overall: In the blood, most expanded thyroid clonotypes above 0.001 appeared as well. Ophthalmopathy was predicted by the model a median of around 5.9 months ahead of onset. From stable hyperthyroidism, ophthalmopathy was separated by a 13 V-J model.

TCR beta CDR3 regions were amplified from RNA. With the HTBI primer set, the TCR CDR3 went through a first round of RT-PCR. TCRdb fed the multiplex PCR reads into MiXCR, producing one record per CDR3 protein. Found here are approximately 400,000 distinct CDR3 sequences, approximately 13% of them singletons; the top ten hold 8% to 13%. V is TRBV4-1 and J is TRBJ2-1; D is undetermined. The sample consisted of blood. This TCR derives from a woman aged 60-75 years with Graves' hyperthyroidism. As DNA, the CDR3 is TGCGCCAGCAGCCCGGGCCTTTTCTACAATGAGCAGTTCTTC. Protein sequence: CASSPGLFYNEQFF.